This paragraph reports one T cell receptor beta chain. This entry belongs to a study of T cells in Graves' hyperthyroidism and ophthalmopathy. Amplified TCR beta CDR3 regions derived from RNA transcripts. Using the HTBI primer set, a first-round RT-PCR was run on the TCR CDR3. Each CDR3 protein is one row after TCRdb ran MiXCR on the multiplex PCR reads. The sample contains around 240,000 distinct CDR3 sequences, about 14% of which appear only once. Fresh peripheral blood, 10 ml, yielded the PBMCs. The source of this sequence is a woman aged 35 to 49 with Graves' hyperthyroidism that later progressed to Graves' ophthalmopathy. Material for sequencing was blood.

The CDR3 here is CSARADVGEGWNYGYTF. CDR3 DNA: TGCAGTGCTAGAGCCGATGTAGGGGAGGGGTGGAACTATGGCTACACCTTC. J is TRBJ1-2 and V is TRBV20-1; D possibly corresponds to TRBD1 (5 bases). V was trimmed by 1 base and J by 2 bases, leaving 20 bases between them. Per the germline V gene, CDR1 is DFQATT and CDR2 is SNEGSKA (reference sequence). The CDR3 consists of 17 residues.